This TCR beta chain was recorded in a study of beta chain features in type 1 diabetes. The sample holds a few counts of this clone. Expressed TCRB transcripts got sequenced, as all isolated RNA was reverse transcribed. The data were produced by immunoSEQ multiplex PCR, yet TCRdb's version contains in-frame clones alone and is incomplete. Of fewer than 500,000 clones in the sample, 14% were seen once. The germline CDR1 and CDR2 sequences are SGHNT and YYREEE (reference sequence). CDR3 length equals 14 residues. Trimming pared 7 bases from V and 4 bases from J, leaving 16 bases between. This clonotype was obtained from a man younger than 40 in good health. The V call is TRBV5-4, the J call TRBJ2-3; D may be TRBD2 (7 bases). Source material: naive CD4+ T cells from blood. The CDR3 is CASQNLGGPDTQYF. Here the CDR3 DNA reads TGTGCCAGCCAAAACCTGGGGGGGCCAGATACGCAGTATTTT.